This T cell receptor (beta chain) was sequenced during a study of identical twins. TCRdb fed the 5' RACE reads into MiXCR, producing one record per CDR3 protein. The table includes around 490,000 distinct CDR3 sequences, about 15% detected once. Study observations and caveats: Insertions were fewer in abundant cord blood beta clonotypes, whereas memory repertoires showed none of this pattern. Researchers reported weaker excess twin sharing in beta out-of-frame sequences.

In the case of this clonotype: The antigen is not known.

These sequences were also reported in another study, on yellow fever vaccine responses in identical twins.

Sequenced: CD4+ T cells sorted from blood. The receptor was isolated from a woman between 18 and 30 years old in good health.

In DNA, the CDR3 is TGTGCCAGCAGTTACTACGGGTCTGGCTCTGGAAACACCATATATTTT. Amino acid sequence: CASSYYGSGSGNTIYF. V and J are TRBV6-5 and TRBJ1-3; no firm D call. The CDR3 is made up of 16 amino acids. The germline V and J ends were trimmed by 1 base and 0 bases, with 10 bases remaining between them. Per the germline V gene, CDR1 is MNHEY and CDR2 is SVGAGI.